Following are 27 T cell receptor beta chains from one sample sequenced in a study of T cell changes during pregnancy in multiple sclerosis. Sequenced by immunoSEQ multiplex PCR; TCRdb stores in-frame clones only, minus some. This table holds roughly 100,000 clones, 91% found once. Sequenced here: peripheral blood, sampled after pregnancy. The receptors originated from a female donor in good health, enrolled as a control in a pregnancy study.

The rearrangement uses TRBV19 and TRBJ2-2; 7 nucleotides line up with TRBD1. Germline CDR1 reads LNHDA; CDR2 reads SQIVND (reference sequence). J lost 3 bases, V lost 6 bases, and 7 bases had no gene match. CDR3 size: 15 residues. The CDR3 region is CASRSTGIDTGELFF. As DNA, the CDR3 is TGTGCCAGTAGATCGACAGGGATCGACACCGGGGAGCTGTTTTTT.

V usage is TRBV4-2 and J usage is TRBJ2-1, with 8 bases fitting TRBD1. CDR3 length: 16 residues. CDR1 is LGHNA, CDR2 YNFKEQ, per germline. V trimming: 2 bases; J trimming: 0 bases; junction bases outside the gene matches: 3. The CDR3 sequence is CASSQRTGSSYNEQFF. Written as DNA, the CDR3 is TGTGCCAGCAGCCAACGGACAGGGAGCTCCTACAATGAGCAGTTCTTC.

The chain is built from TRBV7-2 and TRBJ2-1; the D gene is possibly TRBD1 (6 bases). CDR3 length: 15 residues. Trimming removed 8 bases from V and 0 bases from J, with 14 bases in between. Looked up from germline, CDR1 is SGHTA and CDR2 is FQGNSA. This CDR3 reads CASRPDSSSYNEQFF. Written as DNA, the CDR3 is TGTGCCAGCCGACCGGACAGCAGCTCCTACAATGAGCAGTTCTTC. The full variable domain, its missing parts supplied by reference TRBV7-2 and TRBJ2-1, is GAGVSQSPSNKVTEKGKDVELRCDPISGHTALYWYRQSLGQGLEFLIYFQGNSAPDKSGLPSDRFSAERTGGSVSTLTIQRTQQEDSAVYLCASRPDSSSYNEQFFGPGTRLTVL.

V is TRBV4-1 and J is TRBJ2-1, with 11 bases fitting TRBD2. Germline-derived CDR1 and CDR2 are MGHRA and YSYEKL. The CDR3 has 20 residues. J gave up 0 bases and V 2 bases, and 12 bases lay outside the gene matches. The CDR3 nucleotides are TGCGCCAGCAGCCAACGGTTAGCGGGGGGGCACACGGGCTCCTACAATGAGCAGTTCTTC. Translating gives CASSQRLAGGHTGSYNEQFF.

The CDR3 region is CASRLYNEQFF. Here the CDR3 DNA reads TGTGCCAGCCGACTTTACAATGAGCAGTTCTTC. The chain carries TRBV25-1 and TRBJ2-1; D unclear. Germline V gene data show CDR1 as MGHDK and CDR2 as SYGVNS. The CDR3 totals 11 residues. V was trimmed by 8 bases and J by 4 bases, leaving 6 bases between them. The full variable domain, with the rest looked up from reference TRBV25-1 and TRBJ2-1, is EADIYQTPRYLVIGTGKKITLECSQTMGHDKMYWYQQDPGMELHLIHYSYGVNSTEKGDLSSESTVSRIRTEHFPLTLESARPSHTSQYLCASRLYNEQFFGPGTRLTVL.

The chain joins TRBV5-6 to TRBJ1-1, with TRBD1 matching 8 bases. V shed 0 bases, J shed 4 bases, and the junction held 2 bases outside the gene matches. CDR3 size: 14 residues. The V gene's germline CDR1 is SGHDT and CDR2 YYEEEE. In DNA, the CDR3 is TGTGCCAGCAGCTTGGGACAGGGGATCACTGAAGCTTTCTTT. Encoded protein: CASSLGQGITEAFF.

This chain uses TRBV5-6 with TRBJ1-6, with TRBD1 matching over 8 bases. The V gene end was trimmed by 5 bases and the J gene end by 6 bases; junction bases not matched to a gene: 13. The CDR3 totals 17 residues. Germline lookup yields CDR1 SGHDT and CDR2 YYEEEE. This CDR3 reads CASRPDREASGNSPLHF. The CDR3 region has the DNA TGTGCCAGCAGGCCGGACAGGGAAGCGTCGGGTAATTCACCCCTCCACTTT.

The chain links TRBV29-1 to TRBJ2-1, with 8 bases that match TRBD1. The CDR3 runs 18 residues. Trimming removed 0 bases from V and 1 base from J; junction bases left unmatched: 11. Germline CDR1 and CDR2: SQVTM and ANQGSEA. The CDR3: CSVEDPPRQGRSYNEQFF. CDR3 sequence (DNA): TGCAGCGTTGAAGACCCCCCCCGACAGGGGAGATCCTACAATGAGCAGTTCTTC.

The gene calls are TRBV7-9 and TRBJ1-5; D is perhaps TRBD1 (6 bases). The ends were cut back, 1 base at V and 4 bases at J, with 11 bases in the middle. The V gene's germline CDR1 is SEHNR and CDR2 FQNEAQ (reference sequence). The CDR3 has 15 residues. CDR3 in amino acids: CASSLVGGANQPQHF. For the CDR3, the DNA is TGTGCCAGCAGCTTAGTAGGGGGGGCAAATCAGCCCCAGCATTTT.

The chain combines TRBV19 with TRBJ2-5, with 10 bases that match TRBD2. Germline CDR1 and CDR2: LNHDA and SQIVND (reference sequence). Losses at the gene ends were 9 bases for V and 5 bases for J; bases not matched to a gene: 9. The CDR3 is made up of 14 amino acids. The CDR3 region is CASGASGGEETQYF. CDR3 sequence (DNA): TGTGCCAGCGGAGCTAGCGGGGGTGAGGAGACCCAGTACTTC. Based on the CDR3 plus reference TRBV19 and TRBJ2-5, the full variable domain is DGGITQSPKYLFRKEGQNVTLSCEQNLNHDAMYWYRQDPGQGLRLIYYSQIVNDFQKGDIAEGYSVSREKKESFPLTVTSAQKNPTAFYLCASGASGGEETQYFGPGTRLLVL.

The chain has TRBV5-4 and TRBJ1-5; weak D call: TRBD1 (6 bases). V was shortened by 4 bases and J by 3 bases, with 14 bases between the two germline ends. Per germline, CDR1 SGHNT and CDR2 YYREEE (reference sequence). The CDR3 length is 15 residues. Here the CDR3 DNA reads TGTGCCAGCAGCCCTCTGACAGGCGACAATCAGCCCCAGCATTTT. It specifies CASSPLTGDNQPQHF.

The chain joins TRBV18 to TRBJ1-3; the match to TRBD1 covers 7 bases. Germline assignment: CDR1 KGHSH and CDR2 LQKENI. The CDR3 sequence is 15 residues long. J gave up 3 bases and V 4 bases, and 6 bases lay outside the gene matches. In DNA form, the CDR3 reads TGTGCCAGCTCACGCGACAGGGACTTTGGAAACACCATATATTTT. As protein: CASSRDRDFGNTIYF. The full variable domain, rest sourced from reference TRBV18 and TRBJ1-3, is NAGVMQNPRHLVRRRGQEARLRCSPMKGHSHVYWYRQLPEEGLKFMVYLQKENIIDESGMPKERFSAEFPKEGPSILRIQQVVRGDSAAYFCASSRDRDFGNTIYFGEGSWLTVV.

The chain is built from TRBV7-2 and TRBJ1-1; D may be TRBD1 (6 bases). Trimming left V 1 base short and J 2 bases short, with 8 bases between. This CDR3 has 14 residues. Germline CDR1 and CDR2: SGHTA and FQGNSA. CDR3 coding DNA: TGTGCCAGCAGCTTAGTGGGACACAACACTGAAGCTTTCTTT. Translating gives CASSLVGHNTEAFF.

The CDR3 here is CASSQSYRVLYSNQPQHF. Written as DNA, the CDR3 is TGCGCCAGCAGTCAATCTTACAGGGTGCTATATAGCAATCAGCCCCAGCATTTT. The chain joins TRBV23-1 to TRBJ1-5, with D tentatively TRBD1 (6 bases). TRBV23-1 is flagged as an ORF with uncertain function. The CDR3 is 18 residues long. The V gene lost 0 bases and the J gene lost 0 bases, with 15 bases spanning the gap.

This chain joins TRBV28 and TRBJ1-1, with D uncertain. The CDR3 runs 12 residues. Trimming took 8 bases from V and 1 from J, leaving 8 bases between them. From germline, CDR1 is MDHEN and CDR2 SYDVKM. CDR3 sequence: CASEATNTEAFF. Here the CDR3 DNA reads TGTGCCAGCGAGGCAACGAACACTGAAGCTTTCTTT.

The chain is built from TRBV4-2 and TRBJ1-1; D might be TRBD1 (6 bases). The CDR3 is 15 amino acids. Per the germline V gene, CDR1 is LGHNA and CDR2 is YNFKEQ. The V gene lost 4 bases and the J gene lost 1 base, with 13 bases spanning the gap. The CDR3 protein is CASSREGGANTEAFF. CDR3 nucleotides: TGTGCCAGCAGCCGGGAAGGGGGGGCGAACACTGAAGCTTTCTTT.

The chain joins TRBV7-9 to TRBJ1-3; no definite D call. Germline V gene lookup returns CDR1 SEHNR and CDR2 FQNEAQ (reference sequence). The V gene lost 5 bases and the J gene lost 4 bases, with 15 bases spanning the gap. The CDR3 runs 15 residues. CDR3 in amino acids: CASSPLPFSGNTIYF. The CDR3 coding sequence is TGTGCCAGCAGCCCTCTACCCTTTTCCGGAAACACCATATATTTT.

A few counts support this clone. In nucleotides, the CDR3 is TGCAGCGTTCTGGGACAGTTGAACACTGAAGCTTTCTTT. Residues: CSVLGQLNTEAFF. This chain uses TRBV29-1 with TRBJ1-1; TRBD1 aligns across 7 bases. Germline lookup yields CDR1 SQVTM and CDR2 ANQGSEA. This CDR3 comprises 13 residues. J gave up 0 bases and V 5 bases, and 3 bases lay outside the gene matches.

The V and J genes are TRBV4-3 and TRBJ2-6; weak D call: TRBD1 (5 bases). V lost 0 bases and J 0 bases, leaving 12 bases between the germline ends. The CDR3 has 18 residues. Per the germline V gene, CDR1 is LGHNA and CDR2 is YSLEER. CDR3: CASSQEQGLTSGANVLTF. The CDR3 DNA sequence: TGCGCCAGCAGCCAAGAGCAGGGCCTAACCTCTGGGGCCAACGTCCTGACTTTC.

This chain uses TRBV9 with TRBJ1-6; D is unclear. This CDR3 is built from 13 residues. The V end was cut by 0 bases, the J end by 11 bases, with 9 bases between. CDR1 and CDR2 (germline): SGDLS, YYNGEE. The CDR3 here is CASSVDLLAPLHF. The CDR3 bases are TGTGCCAGCAGCGTAGACCTGCTAGCACCCCTCCACTTT.

This clone was picked up a small number of times. V is TRBV28 and J is TRBJ2-1; 7 nucleotides match TRBD2. V was pared by 2 bases and J by 11 bases, with 3 bases of the junction left unmatched. This CDR3 contains 12 residues. CDR1 and CDR2 from the germline V gene are MDHEN and SYDVKM. CDR3 sequence reads: CASSLLAAQQFF. The CDR3 bases are TGTGCCAGCAGTTTACTAGCGGCTCAGCAGTTCTTC.

The V and J genes are TRBV5-6 and TRBJ1-1; TRBD1 matches 7 bases. V dropped 0 bases and J dropped 4; count of bases not matched to a gene: 6. Germline CDR1 reads SGHDT; CDR2 reads YYEEEE. The CDR3 extends over 15 amino acids. CDR3 in DNA: TGTGCCAGCAGCTTGGGACAGGGAGTTGGCACTGAAGCTTTCTTT. Its protein product is CASSLGQGVGTEAFF.

The chain employs TRBV28 and TRBJ2-7; a possible D gene is TRBD2 (7 bases). Trimming pared 5 bases from V and 2 bases from J, leaving 19 bases between. The CDR3 is 16 residues long. Germline lookup yields CDR1 MDHEN and CDR2 SYDVKM. The CDR3 here is CASSQEGGPDTYEQYF. DNA for the CDR3: TGTGCCAGCAGTCAGGAGGGGGGGCCGGATACCTACGAGCAGTACTTC.

This sequence joins TRBV7-3 and TRBJ1-1; D might be TRBD1 (5 bases). The CDR3 covers 13 residues. Between the trimmed V and J ends, which lost 3 bases and 3 bases, there was a span of 8 bases. CDR1 is SGHTA and CDR2 is FQGTGA in the germline V gene. The CDR3 is CASSLQGYTEAFF. The DNA of the CDR3 is TGTGCCAGCAGCTTGCAGGGCTACACTGAAGCTTTCTTT.

The chain is built from TRBV7-9 and TRBJ1-2; no clear D gene. Germline V lookup: CDR1 SEHNR, CDR2 FQNEAQ (reference sequence). The CDR3 runs to 11 residues. The V gene lost 5 bases and the J gene lost 7 bases, with 8 bases spanning the gap. CDR3 loop: CASSSGPGYTF. CDR3 DNA sequence: TGTGCCAGCAGCAGTGGGCCTGGCTACACCTTC.

J is TRBJ2-2 and V is TRBV28; 9 nucleotides align to TRBD1. Germline lookup yields CDR1 MDHEN and CDR2 SYDVKM. CDR3 size: 17 residues. The J segment lost 0 bases and the V segment lost 7 bases, leaving 9 bases of the junction unmatched. The CDR3, as DNA: TGTGCCAGCATTTCGACAGGGGGTTCGACGAACACCGGGGAGCTGTTTTTT. Protein: CASISTGGSTNTGELFF.

This chain links TRBV19 with TRBJ1-6; possible D gene TRBD1, 5 bases. The CDR3 covers 14 residues. Per germline, CDR1 LNHDA and CDR2 SQIVND (reference sequence). The ends were cut back, 6 bases at V and 12 bases at J, with 18 bases in the middle. Here the CDR3 DNA reads TGTGCCAGTAGGGCGGGGCAGGCTTCGCTACCCCTCCACTTT. Translated, it gives CASRAGQASLPLHF.